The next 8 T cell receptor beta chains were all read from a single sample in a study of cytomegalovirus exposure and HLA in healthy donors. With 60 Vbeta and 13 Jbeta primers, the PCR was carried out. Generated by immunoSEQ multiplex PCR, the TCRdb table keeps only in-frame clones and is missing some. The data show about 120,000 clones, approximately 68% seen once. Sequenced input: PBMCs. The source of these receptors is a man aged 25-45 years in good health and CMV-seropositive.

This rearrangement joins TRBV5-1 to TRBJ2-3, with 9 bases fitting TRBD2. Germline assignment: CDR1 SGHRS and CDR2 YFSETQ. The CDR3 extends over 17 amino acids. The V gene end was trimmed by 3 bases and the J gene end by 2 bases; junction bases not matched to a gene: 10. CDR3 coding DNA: TGCGCCAGCAGCTCGGCGGGAGGGGCGGATCACACAGATACGCAGTATTTT. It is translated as CASSSAGGADHTDTQYF. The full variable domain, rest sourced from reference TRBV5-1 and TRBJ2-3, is KAGVTQTPRYLIKTRGQQVTLSCSPISGHRSVSWYQQTPGQGLQFLFEYFSETQRNKGNFPGRFSGRQFSNSRSEMNVSTLELGDSALYLCASSSAGGADHTDTQYFGPGTRLTVL.

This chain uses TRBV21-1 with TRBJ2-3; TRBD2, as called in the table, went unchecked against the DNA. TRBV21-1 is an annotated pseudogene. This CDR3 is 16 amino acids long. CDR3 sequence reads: CASSKRLAGVSDTQYF. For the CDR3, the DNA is TGTGCCAGCAGCAAAAGACTAGCGGGAGTATCGGATACGCAGTATTTT.

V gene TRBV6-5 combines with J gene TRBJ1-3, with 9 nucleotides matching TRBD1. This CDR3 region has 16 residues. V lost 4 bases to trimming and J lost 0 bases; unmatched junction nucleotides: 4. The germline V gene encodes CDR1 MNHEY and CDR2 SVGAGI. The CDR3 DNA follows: TGTGCCAGCAGTTGGGGACAGGGAGACTCTGGAAACACCATATATTTT. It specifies CASSWGQGDSGNTIYF.

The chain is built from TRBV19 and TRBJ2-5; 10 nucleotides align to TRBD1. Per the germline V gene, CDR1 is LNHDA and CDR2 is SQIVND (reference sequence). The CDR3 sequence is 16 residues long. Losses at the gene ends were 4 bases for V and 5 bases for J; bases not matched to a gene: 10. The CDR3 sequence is CASSKVRQGAPETQYF. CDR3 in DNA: TGTGCCAGTAGTAAGGTTAGACAGGGGGCGCCGGAGACCCAGTACTTC. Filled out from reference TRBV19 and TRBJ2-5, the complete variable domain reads DGGITQSPKYLFRKEGQNVTLSCEQNLNHDAMYWYRQDPGQGLRLIYYSQIVNDFQKGDIAEGYSVSREKKESFPLTVTSAQKNPTAFYLCASSKVRQGAPETQYFGPGTRLLVL.

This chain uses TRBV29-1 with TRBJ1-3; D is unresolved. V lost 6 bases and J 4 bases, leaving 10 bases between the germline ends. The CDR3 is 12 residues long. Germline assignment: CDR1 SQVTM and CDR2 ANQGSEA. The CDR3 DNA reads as TGCAGCGTCGGGAAGGGCGGAAACACCATATATTTT. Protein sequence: CSVGKGGNTIYF. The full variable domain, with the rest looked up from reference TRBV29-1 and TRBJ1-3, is SAVISQKPSRDICQRGTSLTIQCQVDSQVTMMFWYRQQPGQSLTLIATANQGSEATYESGFVIDKFPISRPNLTFSTLTVSNMSPEDSSIYLCSVGKGGNTIYFGEGSWLTVV.

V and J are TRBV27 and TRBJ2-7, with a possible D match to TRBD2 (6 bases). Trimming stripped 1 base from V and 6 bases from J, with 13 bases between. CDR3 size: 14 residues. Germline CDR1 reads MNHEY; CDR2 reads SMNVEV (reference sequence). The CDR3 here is CASSLWQGGGEQYF. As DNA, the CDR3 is TGTGCCAGCAGTTTATGGCAGGGAGGCGGCGAGCAGTACTTC.

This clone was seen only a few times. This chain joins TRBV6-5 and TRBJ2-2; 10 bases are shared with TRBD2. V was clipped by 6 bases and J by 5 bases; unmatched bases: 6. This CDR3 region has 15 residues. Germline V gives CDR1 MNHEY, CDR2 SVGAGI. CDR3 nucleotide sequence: TGTGCCAGCAGCCCTAGCGGGAGAGATACCGGGGAGCTGTTTTTT. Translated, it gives CASSPSGRDTGELFF.

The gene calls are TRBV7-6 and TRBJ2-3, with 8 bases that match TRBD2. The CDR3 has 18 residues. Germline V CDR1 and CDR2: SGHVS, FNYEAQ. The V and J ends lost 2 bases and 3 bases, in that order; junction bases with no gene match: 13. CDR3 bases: TGTGCCAGCAGCTTACGGCTAACCGGGAGGGGAGGGACAGATACGCAGTATTTT. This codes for CASSLRLTGRGGTDTQYF.